Below are 7 T cell receptor beta chains sequenced from a single sample in a study. TCRdb processed the RT-PCR reads anew with MiXCR; each CDR3 protein has one entry. The sample holds more than 600,000 distinct CDR3 sequences, more than 13% seen once. Material for sequencing was memory CD4+ T cells from blood. These receptors all stem from a female donor in good health, serving as a healthy control.

This chain connects TRBV27 to TRBJ1-5, with D tentatively TRBD1 (5 bases). V lost 8 bases to trimming and J lost 7 bases, with 18 bases between them. Germline assignment: CDR1 MNHEY and CDR2 SMNVEV (reference sequence). The CDR3 contains 14 residues. As DNA, the CDR3 is TGTGCCAGCTCAAAGGGGTGGGGTGGCCAGCCCCAGCATTTT. Translating gives CASSKGWGGQPQHF.

The table lists this clonotype with many counts. This sequence joins TRBV5-1 and TRBJ2-2; D perhaps matches TRBD1 (5 bases). The CDR3 has 17 amino acids. Trimming left V 4 bases short and J 2 bases short, with 18 bases between. CDR1 is SGHRS, CDR2 YFSETQ, per germline. The CDR3 here is CASSPGAGPLNTGELFF. The CDR3 nucleotides are TGCGCCAGCAGCCCTGGTGCAGGGCCACTCAACACCGGGGAGCTGTTTTTT. Full variable domain (missing parts from reference TRBV5-1 and TRBJ2-2): KAGVTQTPRYLIKTRGQQVTLSCSPISGHRSVSWYQQTPGQGLQFLFEYFSETQRNKGNFPGRFSGRQFSNSRSEMNVSTLELGDSALYLCASSPGAGPLNTGELFFGEGSRLTVL.

Regarding this clonotype: A read error is possible here, since a much larger clone lies one base away. This is likely a read error, given that the CDR3 carries no conserved phenylalanine or tryptophan at its end. The genes are TRBV20-1 and TRBJ1-5; tentatively, D is TRBD1 (5 bases). Germline V gives CDR1 DFQATT, CDR2 SNEGSKA (reference sequence). CDR3 length equals 14 residues. V was cut by 3 bases and J by 3 bases, with 12 bases left in between. CDR3 region: CSASAAGNNQPQHC. The CDR3 DNA follows: TGCAGTGCTAGCGCGGCAGGGAACAATCAGCCCCAGCATTGT.

The V and J genes are TRBV12-3 or TRBV12-4 and TRBJ1-3; D not certain. V gave up 7 bases and J gave up 0 bases, with 10 bases separating them. CDR3 size: 14 residues. CDR3 nucleotides: TGTGCCAGCAACTGGGATATCTCTGGAAACACCATATATTTT. This codes for CASNWDISGNTIYF.

The rearrangement joins TRBV20-1 to TRBJ2-7; D tentatively reads TRBD1 or TRBD2 (5 bases each). Trimming cost V 6 bases and J 2 bases, with 17 bases left between them. Germline CDR1 reads DFQATT; CDR2 reads SNEGSKA (reference sequence). This CDR3 comprises 14 residues. The CDR3 loop reads CSADRSGRAYEQYF. For the CDR3, the DNA is TGCAGTGCCGATCGGTCGGGACGGGCCTACGAGCAGTACTTC.

For the CDR3, the DNA is TGCGCCACCGCCGGTCAGCCGGGCACCGGGGAGCTGTTTTTT. Translating gives CATAGQPGTGELFF. J is TRBJ2-2 and V is TRBV5-1; D unresolved. The CDR3 sequence is 14 residues long. The germline V gene encodes CDR1 SGHRS and CDR2 YFSETQ. V lost 9 bases and J 4 bases, leaving 16 bases between the germline ends. The complete variable domain, with remaining parts taken from reference TRBV5-1 and TRBJ2-2, reads KAGVTQTPRYLIKTRGQQVTLSCSPISGHRSVSWYQQTPGQGLQFLFEYFSETQRNKGNFPGRFSGRQFSNSRSEMNVSTLELGDSALYLCATAGQPGTGELFFGEGSRLTVL.

This chain uses TRBV12-3 or TRBV12-4 with TRBJ1-6; D is perhaps TRBD1 (5 bases). The germline V and J ends were trimmed by 5 bases and 6 bases, with 17 bases remaining between them. The CDR3 sequence is 16 residues long. The CDR3 region has the DNA TGTGCCAGCAGTCCCTTTGGGGGTATGGGTAATTCACCCCTCCACTTT. This encodes CASSPFGGMGNSPLHF.